Described below is a single TCR beta chain sequence and its context. The data belong to a study of long-term antiretroviral therapy in people with HIV. They ran version v3.0 of the immunoSEQ assay at survey level. Method: immunoSEQ multiplex PCR; TCRdb's copy keeps in-frame clones and lacks some. The sample shows approximately 11,000 clones, about 81% of them seen only once. The sequences come from unsorted PBMCs, collected around 7.5 years after starting antiretroviral therapy. The receptor comes from a man in his forties or fifties with HIV.

CDR3 DNA: TGTGCCGGTGGGACGCCGGCTGAAGCTTTCTTT. This codes for CAGGTPAEAFF. The chain links TRBV6-6 to TRBJ1-1; D might be TRBD1 (5 bases). Per the germline V gene, CDR1 is MNHNY and CDR2 is SVGAGI (reference sequence). V lost 11 bases and J 6 bases, leaving 13 bases between the germline ends. CDR3 size: 11 residues.